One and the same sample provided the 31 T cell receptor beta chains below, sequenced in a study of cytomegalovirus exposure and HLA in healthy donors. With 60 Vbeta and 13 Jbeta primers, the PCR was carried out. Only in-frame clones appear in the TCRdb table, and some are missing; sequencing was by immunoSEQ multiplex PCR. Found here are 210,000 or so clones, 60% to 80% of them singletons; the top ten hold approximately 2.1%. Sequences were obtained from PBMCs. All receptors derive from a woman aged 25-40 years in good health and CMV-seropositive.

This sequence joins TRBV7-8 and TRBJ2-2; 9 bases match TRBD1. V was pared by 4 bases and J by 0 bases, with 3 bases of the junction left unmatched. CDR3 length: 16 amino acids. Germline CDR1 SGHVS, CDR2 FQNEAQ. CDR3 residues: CASSSRTGANTGELFF. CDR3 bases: TGTGCCAGCAGCTCCCGGACAGGGGCGAACACCGGGGAGCTGTTTTTT.

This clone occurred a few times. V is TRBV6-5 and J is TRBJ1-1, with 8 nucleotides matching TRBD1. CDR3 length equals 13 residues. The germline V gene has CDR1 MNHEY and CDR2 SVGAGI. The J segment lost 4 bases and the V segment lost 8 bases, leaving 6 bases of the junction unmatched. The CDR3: CASGTTGGTEAFF. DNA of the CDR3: TGTGCCAGCGGGACTACAGGGGGCACTGAAGCTTTCTTT.

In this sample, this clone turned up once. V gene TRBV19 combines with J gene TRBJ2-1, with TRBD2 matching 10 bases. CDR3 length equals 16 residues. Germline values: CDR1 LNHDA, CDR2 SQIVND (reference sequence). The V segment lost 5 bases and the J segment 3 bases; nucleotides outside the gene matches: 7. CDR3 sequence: CASSPRTSGNYNEQFF. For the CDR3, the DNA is TGTGCCAGTAGTCCTCGGACTAGCGGTAACTACAATGAGCAGTTCTTC.

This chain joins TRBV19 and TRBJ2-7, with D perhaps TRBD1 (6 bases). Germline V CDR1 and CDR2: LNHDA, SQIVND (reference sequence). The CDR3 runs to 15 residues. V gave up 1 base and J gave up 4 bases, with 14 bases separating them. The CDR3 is CASSIVYGTPYEQYF. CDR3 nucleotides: TGTGCCAGTAGTATAGTTTACGGGACACCGTACGAGCAGTACTTC. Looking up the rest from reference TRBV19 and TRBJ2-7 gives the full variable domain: DGGITQSPKYLFRKEGQNVTLSCEQNLNHDAMYWYRQDPGQGLRLIYYSQIVNDFQKGDIAEGYSVSREKKESFPLTVTSAQKNPTAFYLCASSIVYGTPYEQYFGPGTRLTVT.

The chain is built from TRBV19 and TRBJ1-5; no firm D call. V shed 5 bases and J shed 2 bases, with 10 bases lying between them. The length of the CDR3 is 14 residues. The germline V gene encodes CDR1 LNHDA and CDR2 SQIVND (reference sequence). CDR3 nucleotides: TGTGCCAGTAGTGGCTTCGAGGGCAATCAGCCCCAGCATTTT. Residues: CASSGFEGNQPQHF.

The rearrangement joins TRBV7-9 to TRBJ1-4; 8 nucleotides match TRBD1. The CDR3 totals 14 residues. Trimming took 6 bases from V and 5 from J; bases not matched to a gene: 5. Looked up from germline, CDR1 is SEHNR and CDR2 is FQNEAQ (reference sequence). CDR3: CASSLQGVNEKLFF. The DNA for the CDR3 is TGTGCCAGCAGTTTACAGGGGGTGAATGAAAAACTGTTTTTT.

The CDR3 reads CASSFLRDRGDEQYF. The DNA of the CDR3 is TGTGCCAGCAGCTTCCTAAGGGACAGGGGTGACGAGCAGTACTTC. V and J are TRBV7-2 and TRBJ2-7, with 10 bases identical to TRBD1. V gave up 3 bases and J gave up 5 bases; unmatched junction bases: 7. Per germline, CDR1 SGHTA and CDR2 FQGNSA. The length of the CDR3 is 15 residues.

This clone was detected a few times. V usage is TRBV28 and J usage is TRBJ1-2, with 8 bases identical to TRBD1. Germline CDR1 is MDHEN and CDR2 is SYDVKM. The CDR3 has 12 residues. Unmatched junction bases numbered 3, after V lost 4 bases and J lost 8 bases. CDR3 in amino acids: CASSYGQGGYTF. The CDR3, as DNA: TGTGCCAGCAGTTACGGACAGGGAGGCTACACCTTC.

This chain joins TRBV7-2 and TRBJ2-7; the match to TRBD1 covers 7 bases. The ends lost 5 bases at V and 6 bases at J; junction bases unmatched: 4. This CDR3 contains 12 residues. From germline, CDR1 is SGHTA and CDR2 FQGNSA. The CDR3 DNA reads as TGTGCCAGCAGCCACAGGGGAACCGAGCAGTACTTC. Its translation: CASSHRGTEQYF.

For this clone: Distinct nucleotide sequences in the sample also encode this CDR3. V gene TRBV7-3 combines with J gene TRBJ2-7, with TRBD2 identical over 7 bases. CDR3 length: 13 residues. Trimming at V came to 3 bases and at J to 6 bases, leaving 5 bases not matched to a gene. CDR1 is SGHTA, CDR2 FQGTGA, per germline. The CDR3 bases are TGTGCCAGCAGCTTCGGCGGGAGAAGCGAGCAGTACTTC. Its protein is CASSFGGRSEQYF.

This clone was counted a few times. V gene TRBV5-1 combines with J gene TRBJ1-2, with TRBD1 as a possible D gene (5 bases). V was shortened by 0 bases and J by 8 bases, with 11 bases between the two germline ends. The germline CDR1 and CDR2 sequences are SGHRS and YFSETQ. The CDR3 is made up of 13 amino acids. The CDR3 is CASSLAGVEGYTF. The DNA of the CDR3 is TGCGCCAGCAGCTTGGCGGGGGTCGAAGGCTACACCTTC.

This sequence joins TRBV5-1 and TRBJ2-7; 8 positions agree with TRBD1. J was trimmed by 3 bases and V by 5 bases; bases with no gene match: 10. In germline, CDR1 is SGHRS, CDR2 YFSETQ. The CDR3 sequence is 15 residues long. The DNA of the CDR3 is TGCGCCAGCAGTTCCGCTCACAGGGGGAGCTACGAGCAGTACTTC. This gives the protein CASSSAHRGSYEQYF.

CDR3: CASSLLGREQYF. In DNA form, the CDR3 reads TGTGCCAGCAGCTTACTAGGGAGGGAGCAGTACTTC. This rearrangement joins TRBV7-4 to TRBJ2-7; weak D call: TRBD2 (6 bases). This CDR3 is 12 amino acids long. Per the germline V gene, CDR1 is SGHVT and CDR2 is SQSDAQ. V lost 2 bases, J lost 7 bases, and 9 bases lay in between.

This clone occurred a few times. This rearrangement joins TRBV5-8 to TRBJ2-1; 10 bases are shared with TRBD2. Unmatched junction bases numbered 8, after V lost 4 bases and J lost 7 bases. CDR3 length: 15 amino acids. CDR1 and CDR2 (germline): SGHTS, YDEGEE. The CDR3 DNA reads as TGTGCCAGCAGCCAAGAGCGGGGGGGCTGGAATGAGCAGTTCTTC. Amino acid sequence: CASSQERGGWNEQFF.

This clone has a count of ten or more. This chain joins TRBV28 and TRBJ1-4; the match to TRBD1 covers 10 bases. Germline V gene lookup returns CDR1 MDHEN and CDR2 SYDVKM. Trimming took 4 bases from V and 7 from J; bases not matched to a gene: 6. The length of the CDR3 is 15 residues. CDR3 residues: CASSSTGTGVEKLFF. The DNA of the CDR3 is TGTGCCAGCAGTTCGACCGGGACAGGGGTTGAAAAACTGTTTTTT.

The CDR3 nucleotides are TGTGCCAGCAGCCCCCGGGGATATGAGCAGTTCTTC. Translation: CASSPRGYEQFF. The chain is built from TRBV5-4 and TRBJ2-1; D might be TRBD2 (5 bases). With 4 bases removed from V and 8 bases from J, the gap between germline ends came to 10 bases. Per germline, CDR1 SGHNT and CDR2 YYREEE (reference sequence). The CDR3 loop spans 12 amino acids.

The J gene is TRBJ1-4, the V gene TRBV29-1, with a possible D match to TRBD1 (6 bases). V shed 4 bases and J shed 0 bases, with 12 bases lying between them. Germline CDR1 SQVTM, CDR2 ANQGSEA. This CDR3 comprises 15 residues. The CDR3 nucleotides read TGCAGCGTTGTGGTAGCAGGGGCAACTAATGAAAAACTGTTTTTT. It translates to CSVVVAGATNEKLFF.

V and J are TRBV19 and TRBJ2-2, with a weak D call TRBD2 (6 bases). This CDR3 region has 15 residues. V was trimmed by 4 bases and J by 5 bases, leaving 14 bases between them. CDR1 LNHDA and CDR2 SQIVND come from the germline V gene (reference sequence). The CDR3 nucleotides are TGTGCCAGTAGTAAGGTGGGGGGTAGTACCGGGGAGCTGTTTTTT. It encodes CASSKVGGSTGELFF. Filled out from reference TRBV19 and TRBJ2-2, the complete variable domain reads DGGITQSPKYLFRKEGQNVTLSCEQNLNHDAMYWYRQDPGQGLRLIYYSQIVNDFQKGDIAEGYSVSREKKESFPLTVTSAQKNPTAFYLCASSKVGGSTGELFFGEGSRLTVL.

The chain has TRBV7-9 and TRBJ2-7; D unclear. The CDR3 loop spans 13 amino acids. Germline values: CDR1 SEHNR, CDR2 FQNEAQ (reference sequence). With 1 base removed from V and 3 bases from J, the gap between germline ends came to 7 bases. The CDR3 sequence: CASSLERSYEQYF. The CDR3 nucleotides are TGTGCCAGCAGCTTAGAGCGCAGCTACGAGCAGTACTTC.

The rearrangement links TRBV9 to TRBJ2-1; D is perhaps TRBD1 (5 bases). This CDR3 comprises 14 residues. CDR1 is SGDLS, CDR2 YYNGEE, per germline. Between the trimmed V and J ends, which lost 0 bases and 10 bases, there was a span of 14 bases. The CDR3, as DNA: TGTGCCAGCAGCGTAGGGGTCCTGAAGGGGGAGCAGTTCTTC. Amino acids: CASSVGVLKGEQFF.

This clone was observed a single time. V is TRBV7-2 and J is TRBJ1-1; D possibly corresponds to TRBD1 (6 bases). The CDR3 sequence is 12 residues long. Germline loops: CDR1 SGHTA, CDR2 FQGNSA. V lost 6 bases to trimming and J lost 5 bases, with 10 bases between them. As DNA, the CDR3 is TGTGCCAGCAGAAAGGGGGGGACTGAAGCTTTCTTT. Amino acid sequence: CASRKGGTEAFF.

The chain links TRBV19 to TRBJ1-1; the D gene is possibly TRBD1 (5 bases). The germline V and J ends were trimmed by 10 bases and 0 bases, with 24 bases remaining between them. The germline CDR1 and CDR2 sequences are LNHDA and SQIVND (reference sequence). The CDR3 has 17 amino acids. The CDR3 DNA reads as TGTGCCACCACTTACAGGTGGCGAGGAAACATGAACACTGAAGCTTTCTTT. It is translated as CATTYRWRGNMNTEAFF.

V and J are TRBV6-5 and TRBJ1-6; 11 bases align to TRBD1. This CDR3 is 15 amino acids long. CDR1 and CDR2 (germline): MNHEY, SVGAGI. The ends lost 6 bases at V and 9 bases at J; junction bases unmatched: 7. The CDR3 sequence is CASSGPGQGGSPLHF. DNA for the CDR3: TGTGCCAGCAGCGGACCGGGACAGGGGGGTTCACCCCTCCACTTT.

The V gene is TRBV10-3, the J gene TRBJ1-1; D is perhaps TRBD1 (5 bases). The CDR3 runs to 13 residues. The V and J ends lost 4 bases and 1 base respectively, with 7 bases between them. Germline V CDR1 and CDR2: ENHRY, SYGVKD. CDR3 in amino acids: CAISATANTEAFF. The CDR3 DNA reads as TGTGCCATCAGTGCGACAGCGAACACTGAAGCTTTCTTT.

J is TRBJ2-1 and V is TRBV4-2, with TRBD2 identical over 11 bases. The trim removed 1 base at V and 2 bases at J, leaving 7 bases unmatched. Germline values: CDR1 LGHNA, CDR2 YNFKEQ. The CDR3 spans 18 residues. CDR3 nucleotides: TGTGCCAGCAGCCAAGTGAGCGGGACTAGCGGACCCTACAATGAGCAGTTCTTC. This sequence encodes CASSQVSGTSGPYNEQFF.

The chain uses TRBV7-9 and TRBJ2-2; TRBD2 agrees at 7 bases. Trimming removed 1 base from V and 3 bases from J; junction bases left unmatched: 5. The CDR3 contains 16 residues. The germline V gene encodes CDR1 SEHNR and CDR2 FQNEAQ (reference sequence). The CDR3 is CASSLGALADTGELFF. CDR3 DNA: TGTGCCAGCAGCTTAGGTGCTCTAGCGGACACCGGGGAGCTGTTTTTT.

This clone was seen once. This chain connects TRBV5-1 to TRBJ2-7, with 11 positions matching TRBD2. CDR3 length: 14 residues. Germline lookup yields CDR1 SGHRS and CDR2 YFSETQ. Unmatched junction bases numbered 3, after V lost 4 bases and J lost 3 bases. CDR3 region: CASSEGLAVYEQYF. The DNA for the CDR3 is TGCGCCAGCAGCGAGGGACTAGCGGTCTACGAGCAGTACTTC. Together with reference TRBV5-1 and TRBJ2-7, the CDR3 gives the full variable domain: KAGVTQTPRYLIKTRGQQVTLSCSPISGHRSVSWYQQTPGQGLQFLFEYFSETQRNKGNFPGRFSGRQFSNSRSEMNVSTLELGDSALYLCASSEGLAVYEQYFGPGTRLTVT.

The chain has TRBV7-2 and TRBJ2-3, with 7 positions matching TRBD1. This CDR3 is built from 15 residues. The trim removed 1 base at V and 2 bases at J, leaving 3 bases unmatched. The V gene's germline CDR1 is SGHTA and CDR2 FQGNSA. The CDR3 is CASSLVGQTTDTQYF. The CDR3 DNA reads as TGTGCCAGCAGCTTAGTGGGACAGACCACAGATACGCAGTATTTT.

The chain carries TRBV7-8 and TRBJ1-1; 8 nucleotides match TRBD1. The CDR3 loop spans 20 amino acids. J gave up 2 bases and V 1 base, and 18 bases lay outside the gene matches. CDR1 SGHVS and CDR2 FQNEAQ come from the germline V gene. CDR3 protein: CASSLDIVWQGARENTEAFF. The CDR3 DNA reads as TGTGCCAGCAGCTTAGATATCGTGTGGCAGGGGGCGAGGGAAAACACTGAAGCTTTCTTT.

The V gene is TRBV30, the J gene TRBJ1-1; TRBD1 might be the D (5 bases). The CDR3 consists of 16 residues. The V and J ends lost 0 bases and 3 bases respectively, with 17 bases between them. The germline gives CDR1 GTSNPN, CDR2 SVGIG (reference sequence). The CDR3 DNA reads TGTGCCTGGAGTGTAAAAGGGGCAGCCGAGGACACTGAAGCTTTCTTT. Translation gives CAWSVKGAAEDTEAFF.

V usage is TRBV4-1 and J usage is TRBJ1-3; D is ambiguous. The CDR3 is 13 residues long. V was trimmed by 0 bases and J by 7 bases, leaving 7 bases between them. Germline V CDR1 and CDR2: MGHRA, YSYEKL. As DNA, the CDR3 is TGCGCCAGCAGCCAAGAAACCCGGAACACCATATATTTT. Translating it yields CASSQETRNTIYF.